This T cell receptor beta chain emerged from a study of shared clonotypes between healthy human individuals. Overall study: Donors, aged 18 to 49, were two women and three men. Each donor had three CD4 naive, three CD4 memory, two CD8 naive and one CD8 memory plate.

The repertoire was sequenced with immunoSEQ multiplex PCR; TCRdb's copy has only in-frame clones and lacks some. This table has 2 million to 2.5 million clones, 93% appearing once. The CDR3 contains 13 residues. In germline, CDR1 is SEHNR, CDR2 FQNEAQ (reference sequence). Trimming left V 1 base short and J 8 bases short, with 11 bases between. The chain joins TRBV7-9 to TRBJ1-2; D unclear. This receptor was obtained from a man between 18 and 35 years old in good health. Some clones in this sample may be carry-over from other donors' samples. Sequencing was carried out using naive CD4+ T cells from PBMCs. Subset of the sample: CD45RA+ positively selected. CDR3 loop: CASSLEGGVGYTF. CDR3 bases: TGTGCCAGCAGCTTAGAGGGCGGGGTCGGCTACACCTTC.